This TCR beta chain was captured in a study of blood T cell repertoires in COVID-19. Study in general: There were acute and convalescent COVID-19 samples, and they came from the United States, Italy and Spain.

Trimming stripped 0 bases from V and 2 bases from J, with 7 bases between. CDR3 length: 14 residues. CDR1 and CDR2 (germline): MNHEY, SVGEGT. Data came from immunoSEQ multiplex PCR; TCRdb stores just in-frame clones and leaves some out. The table includes 35,000 to 45,000 clones, about four fifths detected once. The clonotype was recovered from a human donor in a cohort sampled during active COVID-19. This rearrangement joins TRBV6-2 or TRBV6-3 to TRBJ1-2; possibly TRBD1 for D (5 bases). The specimen was peripheral blood. This CDR3 reads CASSYSTENYGYTF. CDR3 nucleotides: TGTGCCAGCAGTTACTCGACAGAGAACTATGGCTACACCTTC.